This paragraph covers one TCR beta chain sequence. V was shortened by 6 bases and J by 6 bases, with 9 bases between the two germline ends. Germline V gene lookup returns CDR1 SQVTM and CDR2 ANQGSEA. The CDR3 has 11 amino acids. Produced via immunoSEQ multiplex PCR; TCRdb's table is partial and in-frame only. The sample has 90,000 to 120,000 clones, around 90% seen once. This sample is drawn from a study of blood T cell repertoires in COVID-19. Study information: T cells, B-cell-depleted T cells, or PBMCs supplied cDNA or gDNA.

Sequenced input: peripheral blood. J is TRBJ2-1 and V is TRBV29-1, with D possibly being TRBD1 (5 bases). The receptor was isolated from a man aged 35 to 55 with active or convalescent COVID-19. The CDR3 loop reads CSVGAANEQFF. The CDR3 DNA reads TGCAGCGTAGGGGCGGCCAATGAGCAGTTCTTC.